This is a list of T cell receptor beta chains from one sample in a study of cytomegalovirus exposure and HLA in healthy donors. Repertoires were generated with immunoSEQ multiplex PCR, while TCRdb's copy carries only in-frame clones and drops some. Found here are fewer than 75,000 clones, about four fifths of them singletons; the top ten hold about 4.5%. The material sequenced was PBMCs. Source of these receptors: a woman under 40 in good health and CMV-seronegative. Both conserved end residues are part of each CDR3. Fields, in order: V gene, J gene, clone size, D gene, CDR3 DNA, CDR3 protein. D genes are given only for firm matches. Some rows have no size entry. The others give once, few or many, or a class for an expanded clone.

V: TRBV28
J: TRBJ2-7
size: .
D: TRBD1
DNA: TGTGCCAGCAGTCACACAGGGGGTAGGGTCAGTGAGCAGTACTTC
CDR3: CASSHTGGRVSEQYF

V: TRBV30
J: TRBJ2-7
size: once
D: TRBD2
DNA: TGTGCCTGGAGTGGGGGGGGACTAGCAACCTACGAGCAGTACTTC
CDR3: CAWSGGGLATYEQYF

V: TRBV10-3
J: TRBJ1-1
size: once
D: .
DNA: TGTGCCATCAGTGAGTCATGGAACCGGGACACTGAAGCTTTCTTT
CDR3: CAISESWNRDTEAFF

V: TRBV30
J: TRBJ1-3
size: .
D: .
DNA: TGTGCCTGGAGCGGGGCTGGAAACACCATATATTTT
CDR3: CAWSGAGNTIYF

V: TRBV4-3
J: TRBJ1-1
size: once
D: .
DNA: TGCGCCAGCAGCTCAGACAGAAACACTGAAGCTTTCTTT
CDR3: CASSSDRNTEAFF

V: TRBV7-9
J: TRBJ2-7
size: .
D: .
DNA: TGTGCCAGCAGCTTATCGGCGGTGAGCTCCTACGAGCAGTACTTC
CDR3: CASSLSAVSSYEQYF

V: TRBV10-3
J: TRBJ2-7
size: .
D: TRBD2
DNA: TGTGCCATCAGCGATCCCCGAGCGGGGGCCTACGAGCAGTACTTC
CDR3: CAISDPRAGAYEQYF

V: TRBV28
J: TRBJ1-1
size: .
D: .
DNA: TGTGCCAGCAGAAAAAGGGGGGGCACTGAAGCTTTCTTT
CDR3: CASRKRGGTEAFF

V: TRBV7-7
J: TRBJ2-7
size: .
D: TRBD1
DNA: TGTGCCAGCAGTCCCGGGACAGGCTCCTACGAGCAGTACTTC
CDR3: CASSPGTGSYEQYF

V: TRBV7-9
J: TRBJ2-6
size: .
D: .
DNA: TGTGCCAGCAGCTTACATGAGAGCTCTGGGGCCAACGTCCTGACTTTC
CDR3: CASSLHESSGANVLTF

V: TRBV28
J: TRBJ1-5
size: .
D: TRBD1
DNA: TGTGCCAGCCAACCGGGACAGGGTTATCAGCCCCAGCATTTT
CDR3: CASQPGQGYQPQHF

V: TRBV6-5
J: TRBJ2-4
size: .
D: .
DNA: TGTGCCAGCAGTTACCGCGGACTAGCCAAAAACATTCAGTACTTC
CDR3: CASSYRGLAKNIQYF

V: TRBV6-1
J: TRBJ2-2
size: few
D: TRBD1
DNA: TGTGCCAGCAGGGGGCGGGGGACAGGGACCGGGGAGCTGTTTTTT
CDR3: CASRGRGTGTGELFF

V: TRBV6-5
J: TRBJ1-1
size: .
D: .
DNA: TGTGCCAGCAGTTACTCAAGGTCCAGGATGAACACTGAAGCTTTCTTT
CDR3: CASSYSRSRMNTEAFF

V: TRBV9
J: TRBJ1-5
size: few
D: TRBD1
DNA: TGTGCCAGCAGCTTCAGGGGGGATAGCAATCAGCCCCAGCATTTT
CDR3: CASSFRGDSNQPQHF

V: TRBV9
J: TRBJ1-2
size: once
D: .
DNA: TGTGCCAGCAACGGGTTTAACGGCTATGGCTACACCTTC
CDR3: CASNGFNGYGYTF

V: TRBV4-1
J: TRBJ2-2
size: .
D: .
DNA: TGCGCCAGCGGGACTCAAAACACCGGGGAGCTGTTTTTT
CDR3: CASGTQNTGELFF

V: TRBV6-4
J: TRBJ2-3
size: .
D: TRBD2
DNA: TGTGCCAGCAGTCTCAGAAGCGCGGGAGGGCCAGATACGCAGTATTTT
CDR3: CASSLRSAGGPDTQYF

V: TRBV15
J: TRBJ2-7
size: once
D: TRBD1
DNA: TGTGCCACCAGCGCCTCCCCGGGACAGGGGCCCTCCTCCTACGAGCAGTACTTC
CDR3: CATSASPGQGPSSYEQYF

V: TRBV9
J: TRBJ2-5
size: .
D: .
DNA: TGTGCCAGCAGCCCCAGACAGACTGGGACCCAGTACTTC
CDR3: CASSPRQTGTQYF

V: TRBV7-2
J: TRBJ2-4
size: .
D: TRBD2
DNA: TGTGCCAGCAGCTCCCGGACTAGCGGGAGGGCACCCAAAAACATTCAGTACTTC
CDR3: CASSSRTSGRAPKNIQYF

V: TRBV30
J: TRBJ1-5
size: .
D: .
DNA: TGTGCCTGGAGTGTACAGGACGATCAGCCCCAGCATTTT
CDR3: CAWSVQDDQPQHF

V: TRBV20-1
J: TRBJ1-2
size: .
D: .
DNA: TGCAGTGGGACAGCTGGGCATGGCTACACCTTC
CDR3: CSGTAGHGYTF

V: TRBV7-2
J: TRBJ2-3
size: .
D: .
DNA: TGTGCCAGCAGCCCCCGGGATATTGCAGATACGCAGTATTTT
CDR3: CASSPRDIADTQYF

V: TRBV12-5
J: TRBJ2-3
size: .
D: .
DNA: TGTGCTAGTGACCCGGGGGATCGCACAGATACGCAGTATTTT
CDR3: CASDPGDRTDTQYF

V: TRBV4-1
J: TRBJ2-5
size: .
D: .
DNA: TGCGCCAGCAGCCCACAGGGATTTAGTAGTTTGGCAGAGACCCAGTACTTC
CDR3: CASSPQGFSSLAETQYF

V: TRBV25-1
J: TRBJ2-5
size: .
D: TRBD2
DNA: TGTGCCAGCAGTGACCGACTAGCGCAAGCTGGGGAGACCCAGTACTTC
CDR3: CASSDRLAQAGETQYF

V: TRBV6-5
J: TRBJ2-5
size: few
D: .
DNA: TGTGCCAGCAGTCCGCAGGTTTTGGAGACCCAGTACTTC
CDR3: CASSPQVLETQYF

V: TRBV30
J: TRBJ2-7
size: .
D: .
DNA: TGTGCCTGGAGTCGAGGACAGTTGTCCTACGAGCAGTACTTC
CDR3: CAWSRGQLSYEQYF

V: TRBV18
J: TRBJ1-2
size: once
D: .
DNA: TGTGCCAGCTCGGAGACAGGTTTAGACTATGGCTACACCTTC
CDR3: CASSETGLDYGYTF

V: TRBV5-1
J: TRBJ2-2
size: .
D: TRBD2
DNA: TGCGCCAGCAGCATAGCGGGGGGTGACACCGGGGAGCTGTTTTTT
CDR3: CASSIAGGDTGELFF

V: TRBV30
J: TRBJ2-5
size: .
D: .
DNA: TGTGCCTGGAGCCCGCTGGGCTTCAAAGAGACCCAGTACTTC
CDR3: CAWSPLGFKETQYF

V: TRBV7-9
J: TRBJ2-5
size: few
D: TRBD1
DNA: TGTGCCAGCAGCTTATGGTTGGGACAGCAAGAGACCCAGTACTTC
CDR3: CASSLWLGQQETQYF

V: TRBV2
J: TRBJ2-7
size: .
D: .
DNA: TGTGCCAGCACCCCGGGAATAGTGGACGAGCAGTACTTC
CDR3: CASTPGIVDEQYF

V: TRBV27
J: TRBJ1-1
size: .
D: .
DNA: TGTGCCAGCAGTTCTCAGGACAGCTATGAAGCTTTCTTT
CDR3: CASSSQDSYEAFF

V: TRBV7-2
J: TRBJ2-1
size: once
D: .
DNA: TGTGCCAGCAGCCTGACGGGTGAGCAGTTCTTC
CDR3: CASSLTGEQFF

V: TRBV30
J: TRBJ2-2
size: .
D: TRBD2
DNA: TGTGCCTGGAGGGGGAGGGCTAACACCGGGGAGCTGTTTTTT
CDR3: CAWRGRANTGELFF

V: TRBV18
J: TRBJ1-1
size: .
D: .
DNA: TGTGCCAGCTCACCTCGACAGTTAAACACTGAAGCTTTCTTT
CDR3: CASSPRQLNTEAFF

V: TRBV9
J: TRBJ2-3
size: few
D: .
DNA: TGTGCCAGCAGCGTCACTAGCACAGATACGCAGTATTTT
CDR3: CASSVTSTDTQYF

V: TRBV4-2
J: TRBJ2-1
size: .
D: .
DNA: TGTGCCAGCAGCCAAGATTACACCACGTCCTACAATGAGCAGTTCTTC
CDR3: CASSQDYTTSYNEQFF

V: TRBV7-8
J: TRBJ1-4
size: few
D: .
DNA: TGTGCCAGCAGCCTACTCAGGCGTAATAATGAAAAACTGTTTTTT
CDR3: CASSLLRRNNEKLFF

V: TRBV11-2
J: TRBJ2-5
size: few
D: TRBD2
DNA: TGTGCCAGCAGCCCTGCAGGGGGCGAGCGGGAGGGTCAAGAGACCCAGTACTTC
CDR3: CASSPAGGEREGQETQYF

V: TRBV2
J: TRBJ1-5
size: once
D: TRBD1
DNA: TGTGCCAGCAGTGAAGGGGTGGGACAGGCTACTTCCAATCAGCCCCAGCATTTT
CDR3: CASSEGVGQATSNQPQHF

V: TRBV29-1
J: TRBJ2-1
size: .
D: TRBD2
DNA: TGCAGCGTTGAACTAGCGGTCCTGAGCTCCTACAATGAGCAGTTCTTC
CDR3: CSVELAVLSSYNEQFF

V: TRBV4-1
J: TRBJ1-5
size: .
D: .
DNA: TGCGCCAGCAGCCATAGTCCTCAGCCCCAGCATTTT
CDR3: CASSHSPQPQHF

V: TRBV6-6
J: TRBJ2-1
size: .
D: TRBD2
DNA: TGTGCCAGCAGTTACGTGGGACTAGCCTACAATGAGCAGTTCTTC
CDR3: CASSYVGLAYNEQFF